These T cell receptor beta chains were read from a single sample in a study of identical twins. One entry per CDR3 protein results from TCRdb running MiXCR on the 5' RACE reads. Here the sample spans roughly 1.6 million distinct CDR3 sequences, less than 40% being singletons. Sequenced sample: cord blood. The receptors here all came from a newborn girl in good health. CDR3s include the opening cysteine and the closing phenylalanine or tryptophan. The D gene is left open where the match is weak. Clone size, where shown, is once, few, many, or a class for clones that have expanded.

d_call clone_size j_call v_call cdr3_nt cdr3_aa
TRBD1 NA TRBJ1-6 TRBV20-1 TGCAGTGCTAGAGATCATGGGACAGGAAGTAATTCACCCCCCCACTTT CSARDHGTGSNSPPHF
TRBD1 NA TRBJ1-2 TRBV12-3/TRBV12-4 TGTGCCAGCAGTCCACTTCGAGCAGGGGGCTATGGCTACACCTTC CASSPLRAGGYGYTF
NA NA TRBJ1-2 TRBV5-6 TGTGCCAGCAGCTTGATGAATGGCTACACCTTC CASSLMNGYTF
TRBD1 NA TRBJ2-2 TRBV19 TGTGCCAGTAGACGAGACAGGGGAACCGGGGAGCTGTTTTTT CASRRDRGTGELFF
NA NA TRBJ1-5 TRBV27 TGTGCCAGCAGTTTGGGCAGGTACAATCAGCCCCGGCATTTT CASSLGRYNQPRHF
TRBD2 few TRBJ2-3 TRBV20-1 TGCAGTGCTAGCCAATCCGGGACTAGAGCGCAGTATTTT CSASQSGTRAQYF
TRBD2 few TRBJ2-2 TRBV12-3/TRBV12-4 TGTGCCAGCAGTTTTCAGGGCGGGAGTAGCACCGGGGAGCTGTTTTTT CASSFQGGSSTGELFF
NA few TRBJ1-6 TRBV5-1 TGCGCCAGCAGCTTGTTGACAGCCGATAATTCACCCCTCCACTTT CASSLLTADNSPLHF
NA NA TRBJ2-3 TRBV20-1 TGCAGTTACCCCCCACGCCCGGGCCATACGCAGTATTTT CSYPPRPGHTQYF
NA NA TRBJ2-1 TRBV5-1 TGCGCCAGCGGCGACTTCTCCTACAATGAGCAGTTCTTC CASGDFSYNEQFF
TRBD2 many TRBJ2-3 TRBV11-2 TGTGCCAGCAGTTTAACGGGACTAGCGGCAGATACGCAGTATTTT CASSLTGLAADTQYF
NA NA TRBJ2-4 TRBV2 TGTGCCAGCAGTAGGCTAGCCAGAGCCAAAAACATTCAGTACTTC CASSRLARAKNIQYF
TRBD2 NA TRBJ2-7 TRBV12-3/TRBV12-4 TGTGTCTCCGCTAGCGGGGGCCAATATTACTACGAGCAGTACTTC CVSASGGQYYYEQYF
TRBD1 NA TRBJ1-2 TRBV7-2 TGTGCCAGCAGCTTAGCGACCGGGACAGGGTCTCGCTACACCTTC CASSLATGTGSRYTF
TRBD1 NA TRBJ1-5 TRBV29-1 TGCAGCGTAAGACAGGGGGTAAATCAGCCCCAGCATTTT CSVRQGVNQPQHF
TRBD2 NA TRBJ2-1 TRBV6-1 TGTGCCAGCAGGCGTCTAGCGGGGGAATCCTACAATGAGCAGTTCTTC CASRRLAGESYNEQFF
NA few TRBJ2-2 TRBV9 TGTGCCAGCAGCCCTCGCTTAGGGGCCGGGGAGCTGTTTTTT CASSPRLGAGELFF
NA once TRBJ1-2 TRBV9 TGTGCCAGCAGCGGCCTGGGTAGTCACACGTCGGGGTATGGCTACACCTTC CASSGLGSHTSGYGYTF
NA NA TRBJ2-5 TRBV27 TGTGCCAGCAGCCCCCTTGACCTCCAAGAGACCCAGTACTTC CASSPLDLQETQYF
NA NA TRBJ1-5 TRBV20-1 TGCAGTGCTAGAAAAGGGGAAGAGCAGCCCCAGCATTTT CSARKGEEQPQHF
NA few TRBJ2-3 TRBV12-3/TRBV12-4 TGTGCCAGCAGTTCCTTTTCCACAGATACGCAGTATTTT CASSSFSTDTQYF
NA NA TRBJ2-7 TRBV12-3/TRBV12-4 TGTGCCAGCAGCAACTCCAGGGTGAACGAGCAGTACTTC CASSNSRVNEQYF
NA NA TRBJ1-6 TRBV3-1 TGTGCCAGCAGCCAAGCGGCGGGGCTGGTTAATTCACCCCTCCACTTT CASSQAAGLVNSPLHF
TRBD2 few TRBJ2-2 TRBV5-1 TGCGCCAGCAGTCCGACTAGCGGGATAACCGGGGAGCTGTTTTTT CASSPTSGITGELFF
NA few TRBJ2-1 TRBV20-1 TGCAGTGCGCCAGGGGCTAGCGGAAACAATGAGCAGTTCTTC CSAPGASGNNEQFF
NA NA TRBJ2-1 TRBV20-1 TGCAGTGCTAGAGCCAGGACAGACAATGAGCAGTTCTTC CSARARTDNEQFF
TRBD1 NA TRBJ1-1 TRBV28 TGTGCCAGCAGACCACTGGACAGGGACAGCACTGAAGCTTTCTTT CASRPLDRDSTEAFF
TRBD2 NA TRBJ2-5 TRBV11-2 TGTGCCAGCAGCCGACTAGCGGAGACCCAGTACTTC CASSRLAETQYF
TRBD2 NA TRBJ2-1 TRBV6-2/TRBV6-3 TGTGCCAGCAGTCACGGGACTAGCGGGAGACTTTACAATGAGCAGTTCTTC CASSHGTSGRLYNEQFF
NA few TRBJ1-2 TRBV12-3/TRBV12-4 TGTGCCAGCAGTCCTACCAGGGATTTGGGCTACACCTTC CASSPTRDLGYTF
TRBD2 NA TRBJ2-1 TRBV4-1 TGCGCCAGCAGCCAAATAGCGGGGACCTCCTACAATGAGCAGTTCTTC CASSQIAGTSYNEQFF
TRBD2 NA TRBJ2-1 TRBV12-3/TRBV12-4 TGTGCCAGCAGTTTACTTACTAGCGGGAGGTCAGATGAGCAGTTCTTC CASSLLTSGRSDEQFF
NA NA TRBJ2-7 TRBV21-1 TGTGCCGGCAGCAAAGGGGACTACTACGAGCAGTACTTC CAGSKGDYYEQYF
NA NA TRBJ2-7 TRBV28 TGTGCCAGCAGTAAGGGTGGGACGGCCCATGAGCAGTACTTC CASSKGGTAHEQYF
NA few TRBJ1-2 TRBV28 TGTGCCAGCAGTTGGGGGGCAGTTGGCTACACCTTC CASSWGAVGYTF
TRBD2 few TRBJ2-1 TRBV7-2 TGTGCCAGCAGCCCCTTGGGACTAGCCAGTGAGCAGTTCTTC CASSPLGLASEQFF
TRBD2 few TRBJ2-5 TRBV3-1 TGTGCCAGCAGCCCCCATAGCGGGGGTCAAGAGACCCAGTACTTC CASSPHSGGQETQYF
NA NA TRBJ2-3 TRBV10-3 TGTGCCATCAGTGAGTCCGGGGTCCCGACAGGACTCACAGATACGCAGTATTTT CAISESGVPTGLTDTQYF
TRBD1 NA TRBJ1-5 TRBV12-3/TRBV12-4 TGTGCCAGCAGTTGGGACAGGGGTTTTGGTCAGCCCCAGCATTTT CASSWDRGFGQPQHF
NA few TRBJ1-4 TRBV18 TGTGCCAGCTCACCTGTACGGCGCGTACAAACTGAAAAACTGTTTTTT CASSPVRRVQTEKLFF
TRBD2 NA TRBJ2-5 TRBV5-1 TGCGCCAGCAGCTTGGTCCTAGCGGAAGAGACCCAGTACTTC CASSLVLAEETQYF
TRBD2 many TRBJ2-7 TRBV28 TGTGCCAGCAGTTTGCAGACTAGCGGGCCCTACGAGCAGTACTTC CASSLQTSGPYEQYF
NA few TRBJ2-7 TRBV10-1 TGCGCCAGCAGTGAGTCGGCAGGGTCTTACGAGCAGTACTTC CASSESAGSYEQYF
NA once TRBJ1-1 TRBV5-1 TGCACCAGCAGCTTGGATACAGCGAACACTGAAGCTTTCTTT CTSSLDTANTEAFF
NA NA TRBJ2-5 TRBV28 TGTGCCAGCAGTTTCACCCCCCCCGCAGAGCAGTACTTC CASSFTPPAEQYF
TRBD2 NA TRBJ2-3 TRBV20-1 TGCAGTGCTAATCCGGGACTAGCGGGAGATACGCAGTATTTT CSANPGLAGDTQYF
TRBD1 NA TRBJ1-1 TRBV29-1 TGCAGCGGTGAACGACAGGGGGGGACTGAAGCTTTCTTT CSGERQGGTEAFF
TRBD1 NA TRBJ1-6 TRBV10-3 TGTGCCATCAGTGAGACGGACAGGGGAGGGTCACCCCTCCACTTT CAISETDRGGSPLHF